This T cell receptor (beta chain) is from a study of graft-versus-host responses after intestinal transplantation (dated by TCRdb to about 2021). The study in broad terms: The transplants that recipients got were multivisceral, liver-intestinal, or isolated intestinal. A peak of at least 4% donor T cells among recipient peripheral blood mononuclear cells was the definition used for donor T cell macrochimerism. To identify alloreactive clones, pre-transplant mixed lymphocyte reaction products were sequenced and compared with unstimulated pre-transplant donor and recipient T cells. Bulk TCR-beta CDR3 sequencing was used to track graft-versus-host and host-versus-graft alloreactive T cell clones in the graft, circulation and bone marrow after intestinal transplantation. Samples from three later patients were sequenced in-house on an Illumina MiSeq with MiXCR processing rather than by the commercial service. Every recipient was given anti-thymocyte globulin induction, followed by roughly 3 years of maintenance tacrolimus and steroids. A cohort of under 30 intestinal transplant recipients, including one retransplant, was enrolled, and 3 patients lacking pretransplant specimens were excluded. What the authors observed across the whole study: Peak levels of circulating GvH clones were associated with declines in HvG clones early after transplant. GvH clones were found in recipient bone marrow, and some of the GvH clones appeared earlier in ileal mucosa or blood, which is consistent with an intestinal mucosal origin. Conclusions were limited by the relatively low number and heterogeneity of intestinal transplant patients. In patients with donor T cell macrochimerism, the allografts had high GvH to HvG T cell clonal ratios.

On this clone: No antigen is known for it. Base qualities are not recorded, but no much larger clone differs from it by a single base.

The library was generated by the immunoSEQ multiplex PCR assay. High-throughput TCR-beta CDR3 sequencing of genomic DNA from most patients was performed by Adaptive Biotechnologies. The study's own analysis went as follows. Adaptive's ImmunoSEQ software supplied the TCR sequencing data for 15 to 20 patients, while MiXCR and VDJtools were used to process three other patients. CDR3 nucleotide sequences shared between donor and recipient were removed because their origin could not be assigned. At least 2-fold expansion over unstimulated cells and a minimum CFSE-low frequency of 0.002% (template counts) or 0.001% (read counts) were required for clones to be classified as alloreactive. Clones detected in sequenced pre-transplant spleen, lymph node, or MLR CFSE-low populations of the donor or recipient were defined as mappable. Cumulative frequency of alloreactive clones was calculated as a percentage of all sequences weighted by copy number. Imported from immuneACCESS, the table was reduced by TCRdb to in-frame sequences with V and J called. These copies leave out some clones; in studies compared against another copy, an unresolved V gene accounts for under half, and the cause of the remainder is not known. V and J calls and clone size are those listed in that table; D and trimming were worked out from the DNA. The sample records under 55,000 clones, roughly 90% of which are singletons. The ten biggest clones cover about 4.4% of the sample.

Blood samples were collected up to 4 times in the first month after transplant and then at least monthly when available. The CDR1 and CDR2 encoded by the germline V gene are MNHEY and SVGAGI. The CDR3 runs 14 residues from the cysteine to the phenylalanine. Of the read, only the CDR3 DNA is kept; its 42 bases are in frame from base 1. V sheds 2 bases and J sheds 6 bases, leaving 14 bases between their ends. This specimen consisted of PBMCs, obtained 524 days after transplant. This clonotype originated in a human patient who received an intestinal transplant, so some T cells may come from the graft donor. Recombination connected TRBV6-5 to TRBJ2-7; the D gene is possibly TRBD1, with 5 bases matching. The DNA reads TGTGCCAGCAGTTACCGCGCCCAGGGTGGCGAGCAGTACTTC. Translated, this gives CASSYRAQGGEQYF.